The clone carrying this TCR beta chain came up a few times. Its target is not known. Germline V gene data show CDR1 as MDHEN and CDR2 as SYDVKM. J lost 5 bases, V lost 10 bases, and 4 bases had no gene match. The CDR3 spans 11 residues. The record originates from a study of cytomegalovirus exposure and HLA in healthy donors. In the PCR, 60 Vbeta and 13 Jbeta primers were used. Libraries were prepared by immunoSEQ multiplex PCR; TCRdb keeps only in-frame clonotypes and omits some of them. The sample lists some 50,000 clones, around 67% occurring once. Findings and caveats of the study: A later analysis showed HLA-associated TCR beta chains outstripping equally common others in clonal expansion. Trimming of TCR beta V- and J-genes showed a link, identified in a later analysis, to a missense DCLRE1C variant. A few chains tied to CMV proved CMV antigen-specific in vitro. For most subjects, TCR beta sequences were reported to predict HLA-A and HLA-B alleles with accuracy.

The receptor was isolated from a woman aged 50 to 60 in good health and CMV-seropositive. Sequencing was done on a sample of PBMCs. The chain employs TRBV28 and TRBJ1-2, with 7 bases that match TRBD1. CDR3 region: CATRQGYGYTF. CDR3 in DNA: TGTGCCACCAGACAGGGTTATGGCTACACCTTC.